The 12 T cell receptor beta chains in this list originate from one sample, sequenced in a study of shared clonotypes between healthy human individuals (dated by TCRdb to 2020 to 2021). Library preparation used the immunoSEQ multiplex PCR assay. The table comes from immuneACCESS by way of TCRdb, which keeps in-frame sequences with V and J called. Part of the clones is missing from these tables; in studies checked, under half for an unresolved V gene and the rest for unknown reasons. This sample has 850,000 to 1,200,000 clones in its table, and about three quarters of those were observed once. Roughly 1.4% of the sample is in the top ten clones. Material: memory CD4+ T cells sorted from blood. The cell subset or site label, read with the paper, signifies: CD45RA-negative fraction. The receptors derive from a man younger than 35 in good health.

This CDR3 reads CASSEPGDPGELFF. The DNA for the CDR3 is TGCGCCAGCAGTGAGCCGGGGGACCCCGGGGAGCTGTTTTTT. The V call is TRBV10-1, the J call TRBJ2-2; tentatively, D is TRBD2 (6 bases). Trimming stripped 2 bases from V and 6 bases from J, with 10 bases between. The CDR3 consists of 14 residues. Germline values: CDR1 WNHNN, CDR2 SYGVQD (reference sequence).

The V gene is TRBV14, the J gene TRBJ2-7; 10 bases align to TRBD1. Germline CDR1 reads SGHDN; CDR2 reads FVKESK. V was pared by 1 base and J by 1 base, with 1 base of the junction left unmatched. The CDR3 runs to 15 residues. The CDR3 DNA is TGTGCCAGCAGCCAAGTGGGACAGGGGTCCTACGAGCAGTACTTC. This gives the protein CASSQVGQGSYEQYF.

The gene calls are TRBV2 and TRBJ1-5; D may be TRBD1 (5 bases). Germline V gene lookup returns CDR1 SNHLY and CDR2 FYNNEI. V lost 8 bases and J 0 bases, leaving 14 bases between the germline ends. CDR3 size: 15 residues. As DNA, the CDR3 is TGTGCCAGCTCCCGAGGGGCGGTTAGCAATCAGCCCCAGCATTTT. Translated: CASSRGAVSNQPQHF.

The chain couples TRBV9 to TRBJ2-1, with 9 bases matching TRBD1. Germline values: CDR1 SGDLS, CDR2 YYNGEE. This CDR3 has 14 amino acids. The V and J ends lost 0 bases and 8 bases, in that order; junction bases with no gene match: 3. CDR3 DNA sequence: TGTGCCAGCAGCGTAGGGACAGGGGAATATGAGCAGTTCTTC. Translation: CASSVGTGEYEQFF.

This clone appeared a single time. The V call is TRBV15, the J call TRBJ1-6, with 8 positions matching TRBD1. This CDR3 is 14 amino acids long. The V and J ends lost 5 bases and 10 bases, in that order; junction bases with no gene match: 7. Germline CDR1 LNHNV, CDR2 YYDKDF (reference sequence). The CDR3 here is CATSEQGAESPLHF. The CDR3 nucleotides read TGTGCCACCAGCGAGCAGGGGGCGGAATCACCCCTCCACTTT.

V and J are TRBV5-6 and TRBJ1-3; TRBD1 matches 7 bases. The V gene end was trimmed by 6 bases and the J gene end by 0 bases; junction bases not matched to a gene: 12. The CDR3 runs 17 residues. Germline CDR1 SGHDT, CDR2 YYEEEE. The CDR3 spells CASTPGGQLRSGNTIYF. In DNA form, the CDR3 reads TGTGCCAGCACCCCAGGGGGACAGCTCCGCTCTGGAAACACCATATATTTT.

J is TRBJ1-2 and V is TRBV2, with a possible D match to TRBD1 (5 bases). CDR3 length equals 14 residues. Trimming left V 8 bases short and J 4 bases short, with 17 bases between. The germline V gene has CDR1 SNHLY and CDR2 FYNNEI. The CDR3 reads CASQRDSQTYGYTF. The CDR3 nucleotides are TGTGCCAGCCAAAGGGACTCACAAACCTATGGCTACACCTTC.

This chain links TRBV4-1 with TRBJ2-5; D perhaps matches TRBD1 (5 bases). Looked up from germline, CDR1 is MGHRA and CDR2 is YSYEKL. Trimming took off 8 bases at V and 5 bases at J, with 15 bases between the two ends. The CDR3 is 13 amino acids. CDR3 loop: CASSLTKGETQYF. CDR3 DNA sequence: TGCGCCAGCTCCCTAACTAAGGGGGAGACCCAGTACTTC.

This clone was seen more than once but under ten times. The chain uses TRBV2 and TRBJ1-6, with D possibly TRBD1 on 5 matching bases. Germline V gene data show CDR1 as SNHLY and CDR2 as FYNNEI. V lost 6 bases, J lost 7 bases, and 13 bases lay in between. The CDR3 consists of 14 residues. In DNA form, the CDR3 reads TGTGCCAGCAGGACGACAGAAATAAATTCACCCCTCCACTTT. Residues: CASRTTEINSPLHF.

The chain has TRBV4-1 and TRBJ2-3; D unresolved. V lost 4 bases to trimming and J lost 5 bases, with 16 bases between them. Germline lookup yields CDR1 MGHRA and CDR2 YSYEKL. The CDR3 runs to 15 residues. CDR3 coding DNA: TGCGCCAGCAGCCCTCTGGGGTCTAACGTAGATACGCAGTATTTT. It encodes CASSPLGSNVDTQYF.

This chain links TRBV6-5 with TRBJ1-4, with D tentatively TRBD1 (6 bases). CDR1 is MNHEY and CDR2 is SVGAGI in the germline V gene. V lost 0 bases to trimming and J lost 8 bases, with 13 bases between them. This CDR3 has 15 residues. The chain's CDR3 is CASSYSGGAWEKLFF. CDR3 nucleotide sequence: TGTGCCAGCAGTTACTCGGGGGGGGCTTGGGAAAAACTGTTTTTT.

The CDR3 region has the DNA TGTGCCAGCGGCGAACAGGGTTTCGCTGAAGCTTTCTTT. It is translated as CASGEQGFAEAFF. J is TRBJ1-1 and V is TRBV9; TRBD1 is a possible D gene (6 bases). The germline V gene has CDR1 SGDLS and CDR2 YYNGEE. The CDR3 is 13 residues long. Trimming cost V 7 bases and J 6 bases, with 16 bases left between them. Using reference TRBV9 and TRBJ1-1 for the parts outside the CDR3, the full variable domain is DSGVTQTPKHLITATGQRVTLRCSPRSGDLSVYWYQQSLDQGLQFLIQYYNGEERAKGNILERFSAQQFPDLHSELNLSSLELGDSALYFCASGEQGFAEAFFGQGTRLTVV.